The 16 T cell receptor beta chains listed next were all sequenced from one sample in a study of blood T cells in healthy people across ages. Primers used in a second PCR of about 6 to 12 cycles were a sample-barcoded 5' primer and a J-beta primer mix. TCRdb re-called the 5' RACE reads through MiXCR, storing one row per CDR3 protein. The sample holds 1.5 million to 1.8 million distinct CDR3 sequences, approximately 42% seen once. The sample consisted of blood. The receptor set was obtained from a young woman in good health.

V and J are TRBV6-5 and TRBJ1-2; 8 positions agree with TRBD1. Per the germline V gene, CDR1 is MNHEY and CDR2 is SVGAGI. The CDR3 sequence is 13 residues long. V gave up 10 bases and J gave up 4 bases; unmatched junction bases: 8. CDR3 loop: CAIWTGLLYGYTF. CDR3 in DNA: TGTGCCATCTGGACAGGGCTCCTCTATGGCTACACCTTC.

The rearrangement links TRBV6-2 or TRBV6-3 to TRBJ1-5; D call uncertain. CDR1 and CDR2 (germline): MNHEY, SVGEGT. CDR3 size: 13 residues. Deletions cut 5 bases from V and 4 bases from J, with 9 bases between. The CDR3 bases are TGTGCCAGCAGTGATAACGGTAATCAGCCCCAGCATTTT. Translated, it gives CASSDNGNQPQHF.

V and J are TRBV6-6 and TRBJ2-7; 8 bases line up with TRBD1. Germline CDR1 and CDR2: MNHNY and SVGAGI (reference sequence). This CDR3 spans 15 amino acids. J was trimmed by 7 bases and V by 6 bases; bases with no gene match: 14. CDR3: CASRDRVSTYNEQYF. The CDR3 coding sequence is TGTGCCAGCAGGGACAGGGTTAGCACCTACAATGAGCAGTACTTC.

In the case of this clonotype: One end of the junction fails to match germline, which may point to a read error. The chain is built from TRBV10-3 and TRBJ2-1, with no clear D. Germline V lookup: CDR1 ENHRY, CDR2 SYGVKD. The CDR3 is made up of 16 amino acids. The CDR3, as DNA: TGTGCCATCGGTGAGTCTGCTTCGTCGTTCTACAAGGAGCAGTTCTTC. It specifies CAIGESASSFYKEQFF.

This chain links TRBV28 with TRBJ2-1, with TRBD2 matching 7 bases. V trimming: 2 bases; J trimming: 8 bases; junction bases outside the gene matches: 9. Germline-derived CDR1 and CDR2 are MDHEN and SYDVKM. The CDR3 spans 15 residues. The CDR3 DNA is TGTGCCAGCAGTTTAGCGGGAGTTAGAGGGGATGAGCAGTTCTTC. Encoded protein: CASSLAGVRGDEQFF.

The chain employs TRBV7-2 and TRBJ2-5; D not resolved. V gave up 5 bases and J gave up 1 base, with 11 bases separating them. Germline assignment: CDR1 SGHTA and CDR2 FQGNSA. CDR3 length: 14 residues. The CDR3 nucleotides read TGTGCCAGCAGCCTTCTGCCAGCCCAAGAGACCCAGTACTTC. This codes for CASSLLPAQETQYF.

This clonotype was seen repeatedly, ten times or more. This chain uses TRBV20-1 with TRBJ1-4; weak D call: TRBD1 (5 bases). The germline CDR1 and CDR2 sequences are DFQATT and SNEGSKA (reference sequence). Trimming stripped 6 bases from V and 1 base from J, with 12 bases between. This CDR3 is built from 14 residues. The CDR3 spells CSAPGGLTNEKLFF. CDR3 nucleotide sequence: TGCAGTGCGCCCGGGGGATTAACTAATGAAAAACTGTTTTTT.

The V and J genes are TRBV20-1 and TRBJ1-4; 7 bases agree with TRBD1. The trim removed 6 bases at V and 7 bases at J, leaving 5 bases unmatched. This CDR3 comprises 12 residues. Germline assignment: CDR1 DFQATT and CDR2 SNEGSKA (reference sequence). The CDR3 DNA is TGCAGTGCGGCACAGGGGACTGAAAAACTGTTTTTT. Protein: CSAAQGTEKLFF.

Comments on this clonotype: A clone one base away is much larger, so this may be a read error. The rearrangement links TRBV20-1 to TRBJ2-5; D may be TRBD1 (5 bases). The J call may be mistaken, given a closer DNA end match to TRBJ2-1. Germline-derived CDR1 and CDR2 are DFQATT and SNEGSKA (reference sequence). The CDR3 covers 14 residues. The CDR3 here is CSARQGAAQETQFF. The CDR3 DNA reads TGCAGTGCTAGACAGGGTGCGGCCCAAGAGACCCAGTTCTTC.

V usage is TRBV29-1 and J usage is TRBJ1-1, with 7 positions matching TRBD1. This CDR3 is built from 14 residues. The ends lost 4 bases at V and 1 base at J; junction bases unmatched: 6. Germline CDR1 reads SQVTM; CDR2 reads ANQGSEA. The CDR3 sequence: CSVVWDRENTEAFF. CDR3 DNA: TGCAGCGTTGTTTGGGACAGAGAGAACACTGAAGCTTTCTTT.

In its sample, this clonotype was seen a few times. The J gene is TRBJ2-5, the V gene TRBV4-1; D unresolved. Germline V lookup: CDR1 MGHRA, CDR2 YSYEKL. The CDR3 is 13 amino acids. Trimming cost V 2 bases and J 5 bases, with 9 bases left between them. The CDR3 protein is CASSQPSEETQYF. CDR3 in DNA: TGCGCCAGCAGCCAACCCAGCGAGGAGACCCAGTACTTC.

V gene TRBV28 combines with J gene TRBJ2-3, with a tentative D call TRBD2 (5 bases). Germline CDR1 reads MDHEN; CDR2 reads SYDVKM. Trimming shortened V by 8 bases and J by 4 bases, and 16 bases separated the two germline ends. The CDR3 has 14 amino acids. CDR3 protein: CASSRTSIPDTQYF. In nucleotides, the CDR3 is TGTGCCAGCTCAAGAACTAGTATCCCAGATACGCAGTATTTT.

This clonotype was picked up a small number of times. V usage is TRBV6-5 and J usage is TRBJ1-6; the D gene is possibly TRBD1 (6 bases). The CDR3 spans 15 residues. The germline V and J ends were trimmed by 0 bases and 7 bases, with 10 bases remaining between them. Germline V CDR1 and CDR2: MNHEY, SVGAGI. The CDR3 loop reads CASSYSVRGNSPLHF. DNA for the CDR3: TGTGCCAGCAGTTACTCGGTCAGGGGAAATTCACCCCTCCACTTT.

This clonotype was seen a handful of times. V and J are TRBV13 and TRBJ2-1; D not certain. CDR3 length equals 12 residues. V was clipped by 2 bases and J by 10 bases, with 9 bases between them. CDR1 is PRHDT and CDR2 is FYEKMQ in the germline V gene (reference sequence). In nucleotides, the CDR3 is TGTGCCAGCAGCTTAAGGAAGACGGAGCAGTTCTTC. Translating gives CASSLRKTEQFF. The whole variable domain, remainder taken from reference TRBV13 and TRBJ2-1, is AAGVIQSPRHLIKEKRETATLKCYPIPRHDTVYWYQQGPGQDPQFLISFYEKMQSDKGSIPDRFSAQQFSDYHSELNMSSLELGDSALYFCASSLRKTEQFFGPGTRLTVL.

This chain joins TRBV18 and TRBJ2-6; 7 nucleotides align to TRBD1. Germline values: CDR1 KGHSH, CDR2 LQKENI. J gave up 2 bases and V 6 bases, and 13 bases lay outside the gene matches. This CDR3 has 18 residues. The CDR3 nucleotides read TGTGCCAGCTCCCCCGGACAGGTCTCGGTCACTGGGGCCAACGTCCTGACTTTC. As protein: CASSPGQVSVTGANVLTF.

This clonotype appeared a few times. V is TRBV6-1 and J is TRBJ1-1, with D possibly TRBD1 on 5 matching bases. V lost 1 base to trimming and J lost 0 bases, with 12 bases between them. The germline CDR1 and CDR2 sequences are MNHNS and SASEGT. CDR3 length: 16 residues. The CDR3 protein is CASSEGGDYMNTEAFF. In DNA form, the CDR3 reads TGTGCCAGCAGTGAAGGTGGGGACTACATGAACACTGAAGCTTTCTTT.